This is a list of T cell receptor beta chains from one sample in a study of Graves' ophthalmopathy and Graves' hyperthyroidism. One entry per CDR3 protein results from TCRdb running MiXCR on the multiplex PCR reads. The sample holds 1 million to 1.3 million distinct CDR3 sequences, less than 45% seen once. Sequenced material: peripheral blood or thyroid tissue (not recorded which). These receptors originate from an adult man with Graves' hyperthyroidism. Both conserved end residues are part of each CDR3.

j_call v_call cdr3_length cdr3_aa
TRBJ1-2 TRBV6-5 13 CASSYRRDYGYTF
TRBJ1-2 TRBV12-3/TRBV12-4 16 CASSPSGQGGPNGYTF
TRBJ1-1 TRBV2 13 CASGGQPNTEAFF
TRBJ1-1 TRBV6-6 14 CASRTRDRGTEAFF
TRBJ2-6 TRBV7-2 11 CASSLLTAEAF
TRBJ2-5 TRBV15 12 CATSSFRETQYF
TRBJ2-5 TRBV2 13 CASRTGLPATQYF
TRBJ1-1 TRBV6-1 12 CASSPDPVVAFF
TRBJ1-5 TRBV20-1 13 CSASRTDNQPQHF
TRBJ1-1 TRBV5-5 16 CASSSRTGGTETEAFF
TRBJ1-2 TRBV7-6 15 CASSFMSPRNYGYTF
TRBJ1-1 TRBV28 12 CASSLSQGLAFF
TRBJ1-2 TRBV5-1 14 CASSSGISNYGYTF
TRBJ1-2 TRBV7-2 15 CASSLELTHYYGYTF
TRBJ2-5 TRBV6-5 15 CASRDGTGGQETQYF
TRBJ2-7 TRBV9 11 CAWKGSYEQYF
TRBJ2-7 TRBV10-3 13 CATRLAGALEQYF
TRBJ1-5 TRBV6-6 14 CASSYSKGNQPQHF
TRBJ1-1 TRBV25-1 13 CASSGRGATEAFF
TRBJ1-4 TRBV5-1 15 CASSLEAGRREKLFF
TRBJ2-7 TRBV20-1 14 CSARPGLPTYEQYF
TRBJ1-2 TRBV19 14 CAWSTRRTGRDYTF
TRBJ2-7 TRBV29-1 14 CSVPGTSGRDEQYF
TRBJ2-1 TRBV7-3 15 CASSLTIDGYNEQFF
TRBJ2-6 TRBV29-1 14 CSVGGESGANVLTF
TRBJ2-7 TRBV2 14 CASQPDSRSYEQYF
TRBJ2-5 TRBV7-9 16 CARIDNRSSLKETQYF
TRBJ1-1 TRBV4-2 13 CASSQSGPTEAFF
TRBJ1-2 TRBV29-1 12 CSSPQGNYGYTF
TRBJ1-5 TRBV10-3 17 CAISERVSQGLYQPQHF
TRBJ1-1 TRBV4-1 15 CASSQGDRVSGEAFF
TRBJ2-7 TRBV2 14 CASSQNKGGAGEYF